The present TCR beta chain was sequenced within a study of spatial heterogeneity in lung cancer. Ten or more counts support this clonotype. The V gene's germline CDR1 is SGHTA and CDR2 FQGNSA. Deletions cut 3 bases from V and 9 bases from J, with 12 bases between. There are 13 residues in the CDR3. Sample time point: blood at routine non-recurrence follow-up after resection. Whole RNA, which was extracted from tumor, nontumor lung tissue or frozen PBMC, was sequenced without any cell sorting. TCRdb re-derived calls from the 5' RACE reads in MiXCR, one entry per CDR3 protein. The repertoire holds fewer than 60,000 distinct CDR3 sequences, around 7% seen once, with 35% in the top ten.

This clonotype originated in a female donor with early-stage non-small cell lung cancer. Material: PBMCs, obtained at follow-up. The V gene is TRBV7-2, the J gene TRBJ2-1, with D possibly TRBD2 on 5 matching bases. CDR3 sequence: CASSFRSGGEQFF. DNA of the CDR3: TGTGCCAGCAGCTTTCGCAGCGGCGGTGAGCAGTTCTTC.